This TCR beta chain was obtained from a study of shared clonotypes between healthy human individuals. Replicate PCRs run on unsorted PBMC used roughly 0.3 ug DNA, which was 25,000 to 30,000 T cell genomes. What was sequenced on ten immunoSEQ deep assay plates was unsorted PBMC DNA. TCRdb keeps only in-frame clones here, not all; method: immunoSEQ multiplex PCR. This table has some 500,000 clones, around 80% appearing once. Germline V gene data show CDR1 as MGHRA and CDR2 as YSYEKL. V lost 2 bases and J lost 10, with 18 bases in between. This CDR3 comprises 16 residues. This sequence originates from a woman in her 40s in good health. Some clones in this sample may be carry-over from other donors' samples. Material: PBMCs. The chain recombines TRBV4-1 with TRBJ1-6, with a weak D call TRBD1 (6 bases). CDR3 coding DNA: TGCGCCAGCAGCCAACGGGCGGTGGGGGCGGAATCACCCCTCCACTTT. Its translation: CASSQRAVGAESPLHF.